Following are 32 T cell receptor beta chains from one sample sequenced in a study of shared clonotypes between healthy human individuals. Profiled with immunoSEQ multiplex PCR; TCRdb holds only in-frame clones, not every one. The data contain just over 2,000,000 clones, 85% to 95% of them singletons. What was sequenced was naive CD4+ T cells sorted from blood. Indicated subset: CD45RA+ positively selected. These TCRs come from a man between 18 and 29 years old in good health.

The chain recombines TRBV30 with TRBJ1-1; unclear D gene. CDR3 length: 13 amino acids. V lost 0 bases to trimming and J lost 4 bases, with 9 bases between them. CDR1 is GTSNPN, CDR2 SVGIG, per germline (reference sequence). CDR3 in amino acids: CAWSVRTSTEAFF. The CDR3 bases are TGTGCCTGGAGTGTACGAACTTCCACTGAAGCTTTCTTT.

The chain carries TRBV10-3 and TRBJ1-2; D is uncertain. Germline CDR1 ENHRY, CDR2 SYGVKD. This CDR3 comprises 13 residues. Deletions cut 6 bases from V and 8 bases from J, with 16 bases between. This chain's CDR3 is CAISPGDLSGYTF. The CDR3 nucleotides read TGTGCCATCAGCCCAGGAGATCTCTCCGGCTACACCTTC.

This clone has only one observation. Additional DNA sequences in this sample encode the identical CDR3. V is TRBV28 and J is TRBJ2-7; D call uncertain. V was trimmed by 2 bases and J by 4 bases, leaving 6 bases between them. From germline, CDR1 is MDHEN and CDR2 SYDVKM. The CDR3 is 12 amino acids. This CDR3 is CASSLNVYEQYF. CDR3 DNA: TGTGCCAGCAGTTTAAATGTTTACGAGCAGTACTTC. Based on the CDR3 plus reference TRBV28 and TRBJ2-7, the full variable domain is DVKVTQSSRYLVKRTGEKVFLECVQDMDHENMFWYRQDPGLGLRLIYFSYDVKMKEKGDIPEGYSVSREKKERFSLILESASTNQTSMYLCASSLNVYEQYFGPGTRLTVT.

The J gene is TRBJ2-5, the V gene TRBV7-2, with D hard to call. Germline CDR1 is SGHTA and CDR2 is FQGNSA. The ends were cut back, 4 bases at V and 4 bases at J, with 10 bases in the middle. The CDR3 spans 13 residues. The CDR3 is CASSSGMGETQYF. In DNA, the CDR3 is TGTGCCAGCAGCTCTGGGATGGGAGAGACCCAGTACTTC.

The gene calls are TRBV5-4 and TRBJ1-4; possible D gene TRBD1, 6 bases. This CDR3 region has 17 residues. CDR1 and CDR2 (germline): SGHNT, YYREEE (reference sequence). Trimming removed 3 bases at V and 7 bases at J, with 22 bases between. CDR3 loop: CASSSKRTDPGGEKLFF. The CDR3 nucleotides are TGTGCCAGCAGCTCGAAGCGGACAGATCCCGGGGGTGAAAAACTGTTTTTT.

The chain employs TRBV10-3 and TRBJ2-1, with 13 positions matching TRBD2. After removal of 6 bases from V and 3 bases from J, the junction contained 5 bases not matched to a gene. The CDR3 loop spans 16 amino acids. Germline CDR1 reads ENHRY; CDR2 reads SYGVKD. The DNA for the CDR3 is TGTGCCATCAGCGGACTAGCGGGGGACATCTACAATGAGCAGTTCTTC. This sequence encodes CAISGLAGDIYNEQFF.

J is TRBJ1-1 and V is TRBV2; D remains unclear. This CDR3 region has 13 residues. CDR1 is SNHLY and CDR2 is FYNNEI in the germline V gene. Trimming took 8 bases from V and 1 from J, leaving 11 bases between them. The chain's CDR3 is CASRLDWNTEAFF. As DNA, the CDR3 is TGTGCCAGCCGATTGGACTGGAACACTGAAGCTTTCTTT.

Concerning this clone: The junction does not match germline at one end; this may be a read error. The chain links TRBV30 to TRBJ2-1; 7 bases match TRBD2. Germline CDR1 and CDR2: GTSNPN and SVGIG (reference sequence). The CDR3 length is 14 residues. The CDR3 DNA sequence: TGTGCCTGGAGTGTACGGGGGGACCGACCTGCAATTCTCTTC. This codes for CAWSVRGDRPAILF.

The chain is built from TRBV28 and TRBJ1-3; 10 bases are shared with TRBD1. Germline V CDR1 and CDR2: MDHEN, SYDVKM. With 7 bases clipped from V and 2 bases from J, the junction kept 5 bases outside the gene matches. The CDR3 contains 15 residues. Here the CDR3 DNA reads TGTGCCAGCAACCCGGGACAGGGGACTGGAAACACCATATATTTT. It encodes CASNPGQGTGNTIYF.

This clone was seen only once. The chain is built from TRBV4-1 and TRBJ2-3; 9 positions agree with TRBD1. This CDR3 has 17 residues. V shed 6 bases and J 0 bases; nucleotides not matched to a gene: 10. Looked up from germline, CDR1 is MGHRA and CDR2 is YSYEKL. In nucleotides, the CDR3 is TGCGCCAGCAGGGCCGGGACAGGGAAGAGGAGCACAGATACGCAGTATTTT. Protein product: CASRAGTGKRSTDTQYF.

The chain links TRBV5-4 to TRBJ1-1; D perhaps matches TRBD1 (5 bases). The CDR3 is 13 residues long. Germline-derived CDR1 and CDR2 are SGHNT and YYREEE (reference sequence). The ends were cut back, 4 bases at V and 4 bases at J, with 11 bases in the middle. Written as DNA, the CDR3 is TGTGCCAGCAGCACGGACATCCTCACTGAAGCTTTCTTT. The encoded protein is CASSTDILTEAFF.

About this clone: The sample contains more than one DNA sequence encoding this CDR3. This chain joins TRBV5-1 and TRBJ2-6; D gene ambiguous. V lost 2 bases and J 0 bases, leaving 6 bases between the germline ends. The CDR3 loop spans 15 amino acids. CDR1 and CDR2 from the germline V gene are SGHRS and YFSETQ. The CDR3 nucleotides read TGCGCCAGCAGCTTTACGGCCTCTGGGGCCAACGTCCTGACTTTC. Protein sequence: CASSFTASGANVLTF.

This chain connects TRBV10-3 to TRBJ1-6; perhaps TRBD1 as D (6 bases). The CDR3 runs to 13 residues. Germline values: CDR1 ENHRY, CDR2 SYGVKD. V shed 8 bases and J shed 12 bases, with 17 bases lying between them. CDR3 sequence: CAIRGQENLPLHF. Here the CDR3 DNA reads TGTGCCATCCGGGGACAAGAAAACCTACCCCTCCACTTT.

The J gene is TRBJ2-7, the V gene TRBV5-8; D not certain. Germline loops: CDR1 SGHTS, CDR2 YDEGEE. The CDR3 totals 13 residues. V dropped 0 bases and J dropped 7 bases, with 11 bases sitting between them. The CDR3 DNA sequence: TGTGCCAGCAGCTTGGCCAACGCCGGAGAGCAGTACTTC. This gives the protein CASSLANAGEQYF.

The rearrangement uses TRBV7-2 and TRBJ2-2; D is possibly TRBD2 (6 bases). The CDR3 consists of 14 residues. CDR1 and CDR2 from the germline V gene are SGHTA and FQGNSA. Between the trimmed V and J ends, which lost 7 bases and 6 bases, there was a span of 15 bases. Written as DNA, the CDR3 is TGTGCCAGCATCCGGGAGTTCACGGCCGGGGAGCTGTTTTTT. Translated: CASIREFTAGELFF.

The J gene is TRBJ2-2, the V gene TRBV27; a possible D gene is TRBD1 (5 bases). This CDR3 is 14 amino acids long. Trimming removed 0 bases at V and 6 bases at J, with 8 bases between. Germline-derived CDR1 and CDR2 are MNHEY and SMNVEV (reference sequence). DNA of the CDR3: TGTGCCAGCAGTTTATCGACAGCCCCCGGGGAGCTGTTTTTT. This sequence encodes CASSLSTAPGELFF.

This rearrangement joins TRBV6-1 to TRBJ1-2, with 8 bases matching TRBD1. The germline V gene has CDR1 MNHNS and CDR2 SASEGT. V was pared by 4 bases and J by 5 bases, with 12 bases of the junction left unmatched. The CDR3 covers 16 residues. DNA of the CDR3: TGTGCCAGCAGTGGAGCAGGGGGCGCGAGGACGTATGGCTACACCTTC. It codes for CASSGAGGARTYGYTF.

The J gene is TRBJ2-3, the V gene TRBV5-1; D possibly corresponds to TRBD2 (7 bases). The V gene's germline CDR1 is SGHRS and CDR2 YFSETQ. The CDR3 spans 15 residues. The V and J ends lost 3 bases and 5 bases respectively, with 16 bases between them. This CDR3 is CASSSGTGREDTQYF. The CDR3 DNA follows: TGCGCCAGCAGCTCGGGCACAGGGAGGGAAGATACGCAGTATTTT.

The chain is built from TRBV2 and TRBJ2-6; D is perhaps TRBD2 (5 bases). Per germline, CDR1 SNHLY and CDR2 FYNNEI. V lost 8 bases, J lost 2 bases, and 10 bases lay in between. This CDR3 is 14 amino acids long. The CDR3 loop reads CASLRGPGANVLTF. The CDR3, as DNA: TGTGCCAGCCTCCGAGGGCCTGGGGCCAACGTCCTGACTTTC.

In nucleotides, the CDR3 is TGCGCCAGTCGACAGGGCAATCAGCCCCAGCATTTT. Protein: CASRQGNQPQHF. The chain is built from TRBV10-2 and TRBJ1-5; tentatively, D is TRBD1 (6 bases). The length of the CDR3 is 12 residues. With 9 bases removed from V and 2 bases from J, the gap between germline ends came to 8 bases. Germline V gives CDR1 WSHSY, CDR2 SAAADI.

The gene calls are TRBV18 and TRBJ1-2; D is unclear. The CDR3 covers 13 residues. V shed 3 bases and J shed 7 bases, with 12 bases lying between them. Germline values: CDR1 KGHSH, CDR2 LQKENI. The CDR3 region has the DNA TGTGCCAGCTCACCGGTTCCGGGTGGTGGCTACACCTTC. It translates to CASSPVPGGGYTF.

The V gene is TRBV5-6, the J gene TRBJ1-5, with 7 bases matching TRBD1. Germline-derived CDR1 and CDR2 are SGHDT and YYEEEE. Trimming removed 0 bases from V and 3 bases from J; junction bases left unmatched: 9. CDR3 length: 17 residues. The CDR3 sequence is CASSLAGSGGPNQPQHF. CDR3 DNA sequence: TGTGCCAGCAGCTTGGCCGGGTCAGGGGGGCCCAATCAGCCCCAGCATTTT.

Points on this clone: The same CDR3 arises from other DNA sequences in this sample as well. The rearrangement uses TRBV6-5 and TRBJ2-7; TRBD1 matches 11 bases. Germline V gene data show CDR1 as MNHEY and CDR2 as SVGAGI. CDR3 size: 15 residues. Trimming cost V 6 bases and J 1 base; bases outside gene matches: 5. The CDR3 here is CASSHRDRGSYEQYF. DNA of the CDR3: TGTGCCAGCAGCCACCGGGACAGGGGGTCCTACGAGCAGTACTTC.

This clone was observed a single time. This same CDR3 is encoded by further DNA sequences in the sample. V is TRBV30 and J is TRBJ2-7; 8 bases line up with TRBD1. CDR1 is GTSNPN, CDR2 SVGIG, per germline (reference sequence). J gave up 4 bases and V 1 base, and 0 bases lay outside the gene matches. The CDR3 runs to 12 residues. This CDR3 is CAWSDRGYEQYF. The CDR3 nucleotides read TGTGCCTGGAGTGACAGGGGGTACGAGCAGTACTTC.

The gene calls are TRBV10-2 and TRBJ2-1, with D unresolved. Germline V gene sequence: CDR1 WSHSY, CDR2 SAAADI. The V gene lost 0 bases and the J gene lost 3 bases, with 6 bases spanning the gap. The length of the CDR3 is 14 residues. For the CDR3, the DNA is TGCGCCAGCAGTGAGTCGACATACTACAATGAGCAGTTCTTC. It encodes CASSESTYYNEQFF.

CDR3 nucleotides: TGTGCCAGCAGTTACGGGACAGGGGCAAGAGGCGAGCAGTACTTC. Its translation: CASSYGTGARGEQYF. The chain employs TRBV6-5 and TRBJ2-7, with 10 bases matching TRBD1. This CDR3 region has 15 residues. V shed 2 bases and J 6 bases; nucleotides not matched to a gene: 7. Germline V gives CDR1 MNHEY, CDR2 SVGAGI.

The genes are TRBV12-5 and TRBJ1-1; 7 nucleotides align to TRBD1. This CDR3 has 15 residues. The germline CDR1 and CDR2 sequences are LGHNT and FRNRAP. Germline trimming cut 2 bases from V and 5 bases from J; bases unmatched to any gene: 8. In nucleotides, the CDR3 is TGTGCTAGTGGTTTGTCCGGGACAGCGAGGACTGAAGCTTTCTTT. Amino acid sequence: CASGLSGTARTEAFF.

This sequence joins TRBV18 and TRBJ2-5; D not resolved. Germline values: CDR1 KGHSH, CDR2 LQKENI. This CDR3 region has 15 residues. V was shortened by 3 bases and J by 5 bases, with 16 bases between the two germline ends. Here the CDR3 DNA reads TGTGCCAGCTCACCGAGCGCAGGCGGCAGGGAGACCCAGTACTTC. Amino acids: CASSPSAGGRETQYF. Drawing the rest from reference TRBV18 and TRBJ2-5, the complete variable domain is NAGVMQNPRHLVRRRGQEARLRCSPMKGHSHVYWYRQLPEEGLKFMVYLQKENIIDESGMPKERFSAEFPKEGPSILRIQQVVRGDSAAYFCASSPSAGGRETQYFGPGTRLLVL.

V and J are TRBV12-2 and TRBJ1-2; the table calls TRBD1, which could not be checked here. TRBV12-2 is designated a pseudogene. CDR3 size: 16 residues. CDR3 in amino acids: CASRLAQGNGWYGYTF. Here the CDR3 DNA reads TGTGCAAGTCGCTTAGCACAGGGGAATGGTTGGTATGGCTACACCTTC.

V is TRBV2 and J is TRBJ2-7; the D gene is possibly TRBD2 (7 bases). CDR3 size: 15 residues. The V gene lost 1 base and the J gene lost 3 bases, with 13 bases spanning the gap. Germline V CDR1 and CDR2: SNHLY, FYNNEI. The chain's CDR3 is CASSEELGGGYEQYF. The CDR3 nucleotides are TGTGCCAGCAGTGAAGAACTAGGGGGGGGCTACGAGCAGTACTTC.

The chain couples TRBV11-3 to TRBJ2-3, with 7 nucleotides matching TRBD1. Unmatched junction bases numbered 6, after V lost 5 bases and J lost 4 bases. Germline values: CDR1 SGHNT, CDR2 YENEEA. The CDR3 has 14 residues. The CDR3 region is CASSPDRVADTQYF. The CDR3 nucleotides are TGTGCCAGCAGCCCCGACAGGGTCGCAGATACGCAGTATTTT. Full variable domain (missing parts from reference TRBV11-3 and TRBJ2-3): EAGVVQSPRYKIIEKKQPVAFWCNPISGHNTLYWYLQNLGQGPELLIRYENEEAVDDSQLPKDRFSAERLKGVDSTLKIQPAELGDSAVYLCASSPDRVADTQYFGPGTRLTVL.

Here the CDR3 DNA reads TGTGCCTGGAGTAACGCGAGGACAGTGAACACTGAAGCTTTCTTT. Translation gives CAWSNARTVNTEAFF. The genes are TRBV30 and TRBJ1-1; a weak D match, TRBD1 (6 bases). Germline CDR1 and CDR2: GTSNPN and SVGIG (reference sequence). Trimming pared 2 bases from V and 0 bases from J, leaving 13 bases between. There are 15 residues in the CDR3.